This T cell receptor beta chain emerged from a study of monozygotic twins with inflammatory bowel disease. Total RNA, at about 3,800 ng, went into every TCR library. UMIs with a 6-nucleotide sample barcode were added by template switching. Two rounds of nested PCR, of approximately 16 and 10 cycles, were run on TCRalpha and TCRbeta cDNA. TCRdb reworked the 5' RACE reads into one entry per CDR3 protein, no DNA. Its clone listing holds around 450,000 distinct CDR3 sequences. A word on this clonotype: Its target is not known.

Points from the study as a whole: Among twins, concordant and discordant pairs did not differ in repertoire similarity, possibly from limited power.

The CDR3 has 16 amino acids. Germline V gives CDR1 SGHRS, CDR2 YFSETQ. Sequenced material: blood. This TCR derives from a human donor with ulcerative colitis or Crohn's disease, or a healthy co-twin of an affected twin (not recorded which). V and J are TRBV5-1 and TRBJ2-1; TCRdb designates TRBD2, a call that cannot be tested without DNA. The CDR3 reads CASSVTGTSGQGEQFF.